The TCR beta chain under discussion was sequenced for a study of blood T cell repertoires in COVID-19. At the level of the study: Specimens from acute and convalescent COVID-19 originated in the United States, Italy and Spain. PBMCs, B-cell-depleted T cells, or T cells provided the cDNA or gDNA that made up the material.

TCRdb's table, derived via immunoSEQ multiplex PCR, lists solely in-frame clones and lacks some. The sample includes roughly 30,000 clones, roughly 80% of them seen just once. The receptor was derived from a woman older than 75 with acute or convalescent COVID-19. Sequenced sample: peripheral blood.

The CDR3 DNA sequence: TGTGCCAGCAGCGTAGAGCGGACCACTTACAATGAGCAGTTCTTC. Translated: CASSVERTTYNEQFF. The V and J genes are TRBV9 and TRBJ2-1; D is possibly TRBD2 (5 bases). The germline gives CDR1 SGDLS, CDR2 YYNGEE. There are 15 residues in the CDR3. V lost 0 bases to trimming and J lost 4 bases, with 11 bases between them.